This T cell receptor (beta chain) was retrieved from a study of shared clonotypes between healthy human individuals. The wider study: In total, the donors were a couple of women and three men aged 18 to 49. Study results and limitations: Clonotype sharing across donors was expected to vary with sequencing depth. Non-shared clonotypes displayed generation probabilities falling below those of clonotypes present in all four donors.

Turning to this clone: Its specificity is not known. Different DNA sequences within this sample yield the same CDR3.

Naive CD8 isolation took CD45RO-negative cells positively selected for CCR7 and excluded terminally differentiated effector memory CD45RA+ cells. Genomic DNA of each subset was evenly split across several immunoSEQ plates. TCRdb keeps only in-frame clones here, not all; method: immunoSEQ multiplex PCR. The table lists hundreds of thousands of clones, nearly 98% of them singletons. This CDR3 region has 12 residues. V dropped 0 bases and J dropped 4 bases, with 0 bases sitting between them. Germline V gene data show CDR1 as KGHSH and CDR2 as LQKENI. Sample: naive CD8+ T cells sorted from blood. The TCR comes from a man aged 25-45 years in good health. The chain links TRBV18 to TRBJ2-2; D gene ambiguous. This chain's CDR3 is CASSPPTGELFF. The CDR3 DNA is TGTGCCAGCTCACCACCCACCGGGGAGCTGTTTTTT. Variable domain in full (rest from reference TRBV18 and TRBJ2-2): NAGVMQNPRHLVRRRGQEARLRCSPMKGHSHVYWYRQLPEEGLKFMVYLQKENIIDESGMPKERFSAEFPKEGPSILRIQQVVRGDSAAYFCASSPPTGELFFGEGSRLTVL.